The rows below give T cell receptor beta chains drawn from one sample of a study of shared clonotypes between healthy human individuals. Sequencing was performed with immunoSEQ multiplex PCR; in TCRdb, only in-frame clones are kept and a portion is missing. The profile shows under 1 million clones, roughly 96% of them singletons. Sequencing used naive CD8+ T cells sorted from blood. These TCRs come from a man younger than 45 in good health. The CDR3 runs from the conserved cysteine through the conserved F or W. A D gene is named only where the DNA matches it firmly. Clone size is stated in some rows and not others, as once, few, many or a class when expanded.

v_call: TRBV27
d_call: TRBD1
clone_size: .
j_call: TRBJ1-2
cdr3_nt: TGTGCCAGCACTGGGACAGGGTATTATGGCTACACCTTC
cdr3_aa: CASTGTGYYGYTF

v_call: TRBV11-2
d_call: TRBD1
clone_size: .
j_call: TRBJ1-2
cdr3_nt: TGTGCCAGCAGCCACAGGGGTGAGGGCTATGGCTACACCTTC
cdr3_aa: CASSHRGEGYGYTF

v_call: TRBV29-1
d_call: .
clone_size: .
j_call: TRBJ1-4
cdr3_nt: TGCAGCGTAGCACCCCGGGACACAAATGAAAAACTGTTTTTT
cdr3_aa: CSVAPRDTNEKLFF

v_call: TRBV10-3
d_call: TRBD2
clone_size: .
j_call: TRBJ2-1
cdr3_nt: TGTGCCATCAGATTAGCGGGAGATAGTGAGCAGTTCTTC
cdr3_aa: CAIRLAGDSEQFF

v_call: TRBV6-8
d_call: TRBD1
clone_size: .
j_call: TRBJ2-3
cdr3_nt: TGTGCCAGCACTAAAAACTCGATTTGGACAGGACTCACAGATACGCAGTATTTT
cdr3_aa: CASTKNSIWTGLTDTQYF

v_call: TRBV7-9
d_call: TRBD2
clone_size: .
j_call: TRBJ2-4
cdr3_nt: TGTGCCAGCAGCTTTAGCGGGGGTGTTGGAAACATTCAGTACTTC
cdr3_aa: CASSFSGGVGNIQYF

v_call: TRBV27
d_call: TRBD2
clone_size: .
j_call: TRBJ2-3
cdr3_nt: TGTGCCAGCAGTTCTGCAGCGGGAGAGCGAACAGATACGCAGTATTTT
cdr3_aa: CASSSAAGERTDTQYF

v_call: TRBV7-2
d_call: .
clone_size: .
j_call: TRBJ1-1
cdr3_nt: TGTGCCAGCAGCTCTATTTCGATGGGTACTGAAGCTTTCTTT
cdr3_aa: CASSSISMGTEAFF

v_call: TRBV4-3
d_call: .
clone_size: .
j_call: TRBJ2-4
cdr3_nt: TGCGCCAGCAGCCAAGATCATGCGGGACAGATAGCCAAAAACATTCAGTACTTC
cdr3_aa: CASSQDHAGQIAKNIQYF

v_call: TRBV28
d_call: .
clone_size: .
j_call: TRBJ2-1
cdr3_nt: TGTGCCAGCAGTTTCCCAACGGACCATCCCACCTACAATGAGCAGTTCTTC
cdr3_aa: CASSFPTDHPTYNEQFF

v_call: TRBV11-2
d_call: .
clone_size: .
j_call: TRBJ1-1
cdr3_nt: TGTGCCAGCAGCTTAGACTCTTTCGGGGAAATGAACACTGAAGCTTTCTTT
cdr3_aa: CASSLDSFGEMNTEAFF

v_call: TRBV6-1
d_call: .
clone_size: once
j_call: TRBJ1-1
cdr3_nt: TGTGCCAGCAGTGAAATAAGAGGGACTGAAGCTTTCTTT
cdr3_aa: CASSEIRGTEAFF

v_call: TRBV6-5
d_call: .
clone_size: .
j_call: TRBJ2-7
cdr3_nt: TGTGCCAGCAGTTACTCAGGGGCCAGAAACGAGCAGTACTTC
cdr3_aa: CASSYSGARNEQYF

v_call: TRBV30
d_call: .
clone_size: .
j_call: TRBJ1-5
cdr3_nt: TGTGCCTGGACCGACGGCCTTGGGAGTCAGCCCCAGCATTTT
cdr3_aa: CAWTDGLGSQPQHF

v_call: TRBV29-1
d_call: TRBD2
clone_size: .
j_call: TRBJ2-7
cdr3_nt: TGCAGCACAAGACTAGCGGATTCCTACGAGCAGTACTTC
cdr3_aa: CSTRLADSYEQYF

v_call: TRBV29-1
d_call: .
clone_size: .
j_call: TRBJ1-1
cdr3_nt: TGCAGCGTTGGACGGGCAATGAACACTGAAGCTTTCTTT
cdr3_aa: CSVGRAMNTEAFF

v_call: TRBV30
d_call: .
clone_size: .
j_call: TRBJ2-5
cdr3_nt: TGTGCCTGGTCCATGGGACAAGGGCCCCAAGAGACCCAGTACTTC
cdr3_aa: CAWSMGQGPQETQYF

v_call: TRBV5-5
d_call: .
clone_size: .
j_call: TRBJ2-7
cdr3_nt: TGTGCCAGCAGCTCCCGTGAGGGATCCTACGAGCAGTACTTC
cdr3_aa: CASSSREGSYEQYF

v_call: TRBV27
d_call: .
clone_size: .
j_call: TRBJ2-2
cdr3_nt: TGTGCCAGCATGCTTGGGGGGAGTGGGGAGCTGTTTTTT
cdr3_aa: CASMLGGSGELFF

v_call: TRBV27
d_call: TRBD2
clone_size: .
j_call: TRBJ2-1
cdr3_nt: TGTGCCAGCAGTTGGACTAGCGGGAGTTCCTTGCAGTTCTTC
cdr3_aa: CASSWTSGSSLQFF

v_call: TRBV10-3
d_call: .
clone_size: .
j_call: TRBJ2-7
cdr3_nt: TGTGCCATCAGTGAGTCTGGATACTCCTACGAGCAGTACTTC
cdr3_aa: CAISESGYSYEQYF

v_call: TRBV11-2
d_call: .
clone_size: .
j_call: TRBJ1-1
cdr3_nt: TGTGCCAGCAGCTTCGGGGGCCCGAACACTGAAGCTTTCTTT
cdr3_aa: CASSFGGPNTEAFF

v_call: TRBV11-2
d_call: TRBD2
clone_size: .
j_call: TRBJ2-3
cdr3_nt: TGTGCCAGCAGCTCCGAGCGGGAGGCAACAGATACGCAGTATTTT
cdr3_aa: CASSSEREATDTQYF

v_call: TRBV7-6
d_call: TRBD1
clone_size: .
j_call: TRBJ2-7
cdr3_nt: TGTGCCAGCAGCTCGACAGGGGCAGGCGAGCAGTACTTC
cdr3_aa: CASSSTGAGEQYF

v_call: TRBV30
d_call: TRBD2
clone_size: .
j_call: TRBJ2-1
cdr3_nt: TGTGCCTGGAGTGTGTTAGCGGGAATCGAGCAGTTCTTC
cdr3_aa: CAWSVLAGIEQFF

v_call: TRBV11-2
d_call: .
clone_size: .
j_call: TRBJ2-3
cdr3_nt: TGTGCCAGCAGCTTAGTACTGACCAGCACAGATACGCAGTATTTT
cdr3_aa: CASSLVLTSTDTQYF

v_call: TRBV4-3
d_call: .
clone_size: .
j_call: TRBJ2-1
cdr3_nt: TGCGCCAGCAGCCAAGAAGGAAGGGGGTCCTACAATGAGCAGTTCTTC
cdr3_aa: CASSQEGRGSYNEQFF

v_call: TRBV5-5
d_call: .
clone_size: .
j_call: TRBJ2-7
cdr3_nt: TGTGCCAGCAGCCTGGAACCCTACGAGCAGTACTTC
cdr3_aa: CASSLEPYEQYF

v_call: TRBV5-1
d_call: .
clone_size: .
j_call: TRBJ2-7
cdr3_nt: TGCGCCAGCAGCTTGGCCCACACCGGGGTCTACGAGCAGTACTTC
cdr3_aa: CASSLAHTGVYEQYF

v_call: TRBV10-2
d_call: TRBD1
clone_size: .
j_call: TRBJ2-3
cdr3_nt: TGCGCCACCTTTGGGACAGGGGGGGGAGATACGCAGTATTTT
cdr3_aa: CATFGTGGGDTQYF

v_call: TRBV1
d_call: .
clone_size: .
j_call: TRBJ2-7
cdr3_nt: TGCACCAGCAGCCAACCATCCCCCGGGACCTACGAGCAGTACTTC
cdr3_aa: CTSSQPSPGTYEQYF

v_call: TRBV2
d_call: TRBD1
clone_size: .
j_call: TRBJ1-1
cdr3_nt: TGTGCCAGCAGTTCCGGGACAGGGCCCAACACTGAAGCTTTCTTT
cdr3_aa: CASSSGTGPNTEAFF

v_call: TRBV5-5
d_call: .
clone_size: .
j_call: TRBJ2-7
cdr3_nt: TGTGCCAGCAGCCCGGGGGACAGAGAGATGACCTACGAGCAGTACTTC
cdr3_aa: CASSPGDREMTYEQYF

v_call: TRBV4-1
d_call: .
clone_size: .
j_call: TRBJ2-5
cdr3_nt: TGCGCCAGCAGCCACCCAGGGGGGCAAGAGACCCAGTACTTC
cdr3_aa: CASSHPGGQETQYF

v_call: TRBV20-1
d_call: .
clone_size: .
j_call: TRBJ2-1
cdr3_nt: TGCAGTGCTAGGCACAATGAGCAGTTCTTC
cdr3_aa: CSARHNEQFF

v_call: TRBV9
d_call: .
clone_size: .
j_call: TRBJ2-1
cdr3_nt: TGTGCCAGCAGCGTAGCTGACGGCCACAATGAGCAGTTCTTC
cdr3_aa: CASSVADGHNEQFF

v_call: TRBV7-9
d_call: .
clone_size: .
j_call: TRBJ2-1
cdr3_nt: TGTGCCAGCAGCGGGAGAGGTGGAAAGCAGTTCTTC
cdr3_aa: CASSGRGGKQFF

v_call: TRBV7-9
d_call: .
clone_size: .
j_call: TRBJ2-5
cdr3_nt: TGTGCCAGCAGCCCCATACAGGGCACCTACCAAGAGACCCAGTACTTC
cdr3_aa: CASSPIQGTYQETQYF

v_call: TRBV19
d_call: .
clone_size: .
j_call: TRBJ2-2
cdr3_nt: TGTGCCAGTAGTATCCCCTTTCGGAGGGCCTTGGGGACCGGGGAGCTGTTTTTT
cdr3_aa: CASSIPFRRALGTGELFF

v_call: TRBV7-2
d_call: TRBD1
clone_size: .
j_call: TRBJ1-4
cdr3_nt: TGTGCCAGCAGCCAATGGACAGGCCGTAATGAAAAACTGTTTTTT
cdr3_aa: CASSQWTGRNEKLFF

v_call: TRBV7-7
d_call: .
clone_size: .
j_call: TRBJ2-3
cdr3_nt: TGTGCTAGCAGCTCATCGTTACGCACAGATACGCAGTATTTT
cdr3_aa: CASSSSLRTDTQYF

v_call: TRBV29-1
d_call: .
clone_size: .
j_call: TRBJ1-2
cdr3_nt: TGCAGCGTTGATGAGGGGCAGAACTATGGCTACACCTTC
cdr3_aa: CSVDEGQNYGYTF

v_call: TRBV7-9
d_call: .
clone_size: once
j_call: TRBJ1-2
cdr3_nt: TGTGCCAGCAGCGTCGACGGCAACTATGGCTACACCTTC
cdr3_aa: CASSVDGNYGYTF

v_call: TRBV14
d_call: .
clone_size: .
j_call: TRBJ2-3
cdr3_nt: TGTGCCAGCAGCCAAGTCGGCGTGGCCCGTGGCACAGATACGCAGTATTTT
cdr3_aa: CASSQVGVARGTDTQYF

v_call: TRBV5-4
d_call: .
clone_size: .
j_call: TRBJ1-4
cdr3_nt: TGTGCCAGCAGCTTGGTTCCCGGTAATGAAAAACTGTTTTTT
cdr3_aa: CASSLVPGNEKLFF

v_call: TRBV27
d_call: TRBD2
clone_size: .
j_call: TRBJ2-5
cdr3_nt: TGTGCCAGCAGTTTCACTAGCGGAGAAGAGACCCAGTACTTC
cdr3_aa: CASSFTSGEETQYF

v_call: TRBV7-8
d_call: .
clone_size: .
j_call: TRBJ1-5
cdr3_nt: TGTGCCAGCAGCTTAGCCGGGATGTTTAAGAACCAGCCCCAGCATTTT
cdr3_aa: CASSLAGMFKNQPQHF

v_call: TRBV13
d_call: TRBD2
clone_size: once
j_call: TRBJ2-7
cdr3_nt: TGTGCCAGCAGCTTACAGACTAGCGGGGGAAGCAGCTCCTACGAGCAGTACTTC
cdr3_aa: CASSLQTSGGSSSYEQYF

v_call: TRBV7-9
d_call: TRBD1
clone_size: few
j_call: TRBJ1-5
cdr3_nt: TGTGCCAGCAGTTCAGGGACAGGGAGAAGTCAGCCCCAGCATTTT
cdr3_aa: CASSSGTGRSQPQHF

v_call: TRBV6-5
d_call: TRBD1
clone_size: .
j_call: TRBJ2-7
cdr3_nt: TGTGCCAGCAGTTACATATTTCCGGGACAGGGTCGCGAGCAGTACTTC
cdr3_aa: CASSYIFPGQGREQYF

v_call: TRBV6-5
d_call: .
clone_size: .
j_call: TRBJ1-4
cdr3_nt: TGTGCCAGCAGTTCCGGGCTTTTGTGGGAAAAACTGTTTTTT
cdr3_aa: CASSSGLLWEKLFF

v_call: TRBV7-9
d_call: .
clone_size: once
j_call: TRBJ2-3
cdr3_nt: TGTGCCAGCAGCCGAACATCCCCGGAGCCAGATACGCAGTATTTT
cdr3_aa: CASSRTSPEPDTQYF

v_call: TRBV10-2
d_call: .
clone_size: .
j_call: TRBJ2-1
cdr3_nt: TGCGCCAGCAGGGGGGCGGGGCCTCTCAATGAGCAGTTCTTC
cdr3_aa: CASRGAGPLNEQFF

v_call: TRBV7-2
d_call: TRBD1
clone_size: once
j_call: TRBJ2-7
cdr3_nt: TGTGCCAGCCGCGGCATGGGACAGGGATACGAGCAGTACTTC
cdr3_aa: CASRGMGQGYEQYF

v_call: TRBV29-1
d_call: .
clone_size: .
j_call: TRBJ2-1
cdr3_nt: TGCAGCGTTGAAGTTAATATTGTTCCCCCGGGGAAGTTCTTC
cdr3_aa: CSVEVNIVPPGKFF

v_call: TRBV6-5
d_call: .
clone_size: .
j_call: TRBJ1-2
cdr3_nt: TGTGCCAGCAGTTACGGGCAGGGCAGTGCCTATGGCTACACCTTC
cdr3_aa: CASSYGQGSAYGYTF

v_call: TRBV7-7
d_call: TRBD1
clone_size: .
j_call: TRBJ1-4
cdr3_nt: TGTGCCAGCAGCCCCGGACAGGGTCTATATGAAAAACTGTTTTTT
cdr3_aa: CASSPGQGLYEKLFF